This T cell receptor beta chain was captured by sequencing in a study of T cell repertoires in ileal Crohn's disease. Study-level background: Surgery for a complication: stricturing in approximately 60%, penetrating in 39%.

In regard to this clone: Its antigen is unidentified.

Germline V CDR1 and CDR2: MDHEN, SYDVKM. With 6 bases removed from V and 2 bases from J, the gap between germline ends came to 8 bases. This CDR3 comprises 12 residues. Study findings and constraints: Active smokers at surgery had more clonal expansions than non-smokers. Sorted CD8 T cells held more high-frequency clones than CD4.

The time point denotes: inflamed ileum from the surgical specimen. The assay was immunoSEQ multiplex PCR, and TCRdb's table has in-frame clones only and misses some. This table holds about 7,800 clones, roughly 85% found once. The sequence was obtained from an adult with Crohn's disease. The rearrangement uses TRBV28 and TRBJ2-7; D is undetermined. Sequencing was done on a sample of ileal tissue. Here the CDR3 DNA reads TGTGCCAGCAGAAGAAAAGCCTACGAGCAGTACTTC. Protein sequence: CASRRKAYEQYF.